This T cell receptor beta chain was recovered during a study of shared clonotypes between healthy human individuals. The protocol was immunoSEQ multiplex PCR, while the TCRdb copy is restricted to in-frame clones and leaves out a portion. The sample contains over 2 million clones, 85% to 95% of which appear only once. Germline lookup yields CDR1 SEHNR and CDR2 FQNEAQ (reference sequence). This CDR3 is 12 amino acids long. V shed 2 bases and J shed 4 bases, with 3 bases lying between them. Sequencing was done on a sample of naive CD4+ T cells from PBMCs. As for subset: CD45RA+ positively selected. V usage is TRBV7-9 and J usage is TRBJ1-3; D gene uncertain. This receptor was identified in a man aged 18 to 29 in good health. Some clones in this sample may be carry-over from other donors' samples. CDR3 in DNA: TGTGCCAGCAGCTTATACGGAAACACCATATATTTT. Its protein product is CASSLYGNTIYF.